This is a list of T cell receptor beta chains from one sample in a study of cytomegalovirus exposure and HLA in healthy donors. Sequenced by immunoSEQ multiplex PCR; TCRdb stores in-frame clones only, minus some. The sample yields 150,000 to 200,000 clones, roughly 74% seen once. The sample consisted of PBMCs. The receptors here all came from a woman in her 30s in good health and CMV-seronegative. The CDR3 runs from the conserved cysteine through the conserved F or W. The D gene is left open where the match is weak. The listing skips clone size in some rows; elsewhere it reads once, few, many or a size class.

>TRBV4-1|.|TRBJ2-1|TRBD2
TGCGCCAGCAGCCAATCACTAGCGGGGGGGCCAAGTTTGAATGAGCAGTTCTTC
CASSQSLAGGPSLNEQFF
>TRBV7-9|.|TRBJ1-2|.
TGTGCCAGCAGCTTAACCCGCGGGGGGTTGAGGAGCTACACCTTC
CASSLTRGGLRSYTF
>TRBV5-1|.|TRBJ2-3|TRBD2
TGCGCCAGCAGCTTGCCCGGGAGGGATACGCAGTATTTT
CASSLPGRDTQYF
>TRBV19|.|TRBJ2-1|TRBD2
TGTGCCAGTAGTATACTAGCGGGAGAGGGGGAGCAGTTCTTC
CASSILAGEGEQFF
>TRBV7-6|.|TRBJ2-3|TRBD2
TGTGCCAGCAGCTTAAGATTACGGGGGGGGGAAAGCACAGATACGCAGTATTTT
CASSLRLRGGESTDTQYF
>TRBV9|.|TRBJ1-2|TRBD1
TGTGCCAGCAGTCGTAGCACTACAGGGGGCGTAAGTGGCTACACCTTC
CASSRSTTGGVSGYTF
>TRBV7-9|few|TRBJ2-5|.
TGTGCCAGCAGCTCAGGGAAAGAGACCCAGTACTTC
CASSSGKETQYF
>TRBV5-1|.|TRBJ2-6|.
TGCGCCAGCAGTTCCGGGGGTGCCGCCGGGGCCAACGTCCTGACTTTC
CASSSGGAAGANVLTF
>TRBV4-1|few|TRBJ1-4|.
TGCGCCAGCAGCCAAGAGGGGGCGATGATAAAACTGTTTTTT
CASSQEGAMIKLFF
>TRBV30|.|TRBJ2-2|TRBD2
TGTGCCTGGAGTGGGGGGGGGTCCGGGGAGCTGTTTTTT
CAWSGGGSGELFF
>TRBV7-9|.|TRBJ2-7|.
TGTGCCAGCACCGCCCCGGCCGGGAGCGAGCAGTACTTC
CASTAPAGSEQYF
>TRBV7-8|.|TRBJ2-7|.
TGTGCCAGCAGCCTCAGGATTACAGGGGCGGGATTCTCCTACGAGCAGTACTTC
CASSLRITGAGFSYEQYF
>TRBV11-1|.|TRBJ1-3|.
TGTGCCAGCAGCTGGGGAGGCTCTGGAAACACCATATATTTT
CASSWGGSGNTIYF
>TRBV29-1|.|TRBJ2-5|TRBD2
TGCAGCGTGAGGCCGGGACTAGCTTTATCGGAGACCCAGTACTTC
CSVRPGLALSETQYF
>TRBV30|few|TRBJ2-7|TRBD2
TGTGCCTGGAGTCGTACGATTTCGCGGGAGGGGGTTGAGCAGTACTTC
CAWSRTISREGVEQYF
>TRBV7-6|.|TRBJ1-1|.
TGTGCCAGCAGCCCACGCCCGGTAGACAATGAAGCTTTCTTT
CASSPRPVDNEAFF
>TRBV15|few|TRBJ1-4|.
TGTGCCACCAGCAGAGATCCTCTGTTAGGGCGGGGAACTAATGAAAAACTGTTTTTT
CATSRDPLLGRGTNEKLFF
>TRBV9|.|TRBJ1-3|.
TGTGCCAGCAGCGTAGACCCCCACAGGGAGTCTGGAAACACCATATATTTT
CASSVDPHRESGNTIYF
>TRBV9|.|TRBJ1-2|TRBD1
TGTGCCAGCAGCCCGGGGGGACAGGGCGTATTAAGGGGTGGCTACACCTTC
CASSPGGQGVLRGGYTF
>TRBV9|.|TRBJ2-7|.
TGTGCCAGCAGCGTATATTCAGGGGCCGAGCAGTACTTC
CASSVYSGAEQYF
>TRBV11-3|once|TRBJ2-1|TRBD2
TGTGCCAGCAGCCCGGGCGCTAGCGGGAGGTTGGATGAGCAGTTCTTC
CASSPGASGRLDEQFF
>TRBV27|.|TRBJ1-5|TRBD1
TGTGCCAGCAGTTCCCGTTATGTTTCTGGGACAGGGGCGAATCAGCCCCAGCATTTT
CASSSRYVSGTGANQPQHF
>TRBV9|.|TRBJ2-1|.
TGTGCCAGCAGCACCCAAAGAGGGCTTAGCGGTGCCAGCTCCTACAATGAGCAGTTCTTC
CASSTQRGLSGASSYNEQFF
>TRBV21-1|few|TRBJ2-7|.
TGTGCCAGCAGCAGTGGACAGGGCCCCTACGAGCAGTACTTC
CASSSGQGPYEQYF
>TRBV9|once|TRBJ1-3|.
TGTGCCAGCAGCGTAGAGGGGCAGCCTGGAAACACCATATATTTT
CASSVEGQPGNTIYF
>TRBV19|.|TRBJ2-2|TRBD1
TGTGCCAGTTGGACAGGGGGCATCGGGGAGCTGTTTTTT
CASWTGGIGELFF
>TRBV19|few|TRBJ2-7|.
TGTGCCAGTAGTATGACAGGCGGATCCTACGAGCAGTACTTC
CASSMTGGSYEQYF
>TRBV5-1|.|TRBJ1-1|.
TGCGCCAGCAGCTTGGGATTGACACAGCTGATGAACACTGAAGCTTTCTTT
CASSLGLTQLMNTEAFF
>TRBV7-3|.|TRBJ1-1|.
TGTGCCAGCAGCTTAGGACAGAACACTGAAGCTTTCTTT
CASSLGQNTEAFF
>TRBV19|.|TRBJ1-5|.
TGTGCCAGTAGTGCAGGCGGGTTCAGCAATCAGCCCCAGCATTTT
CASSAGGFSNQPQHF
>TRBV11-2|.|TRBJ1-2|.
TGTGCCAGCAGCTTCGCAGGCAGGCCGGTTGGCTACACCTTC
CASSFAGRPVGYTF
>TRBV10-2|.|TRBJ1-4|.
TGCGCCAGCAGTGAGTCGGACGCCTCGGGGGAAAAACTGTTTTTT
CASSESDASGEKLFF
>TRBV18|.|TRBJ2-7|TRBD1
TGTGCCAGCTCACCACTCCCGGGTACTTCGGACAGGGGGCCATACGAGCAGTACTTC
CASSPLPGTSDRGPYEQYF
>TRBV9|.|TRBJ2-7|.
TGTGCCAGCAGCGTAGCCAGGGGAGGGGACGAGCAGTACTTC
CASSVARGGDEQYF
>TRBV19|few|TRBJ1-4|.
TGTGCCAGTAGTATAGGGCAAGTGGCTAATGAAAAACTGTTTTTT
CASSIGQVANEKLFF
>TRBV9|once|TRBJ2-7|TRBD2
TGTGCCAGCAGCGTAGCTGTTGGGAGCGGGAGGGGATACGAGCAGTACTTC
CASSVAVGSGRGYEQYF
>TRBV9|.|TRBJ2-7|.
TGTGCCAGCAGCGCGGGACTCTCCTTCTCCTACGAGCAGTACTTC
CASSAGLSFSYEQYF
>TRBV27|.|TRBJ1-1|.
TGTGCCAGCAGTTTATCCGCCGGAGGGGCGGCAGGAGCTTTCTTT
CASSLSAGGAAGAFF
>TRBV5-6|.|TRBJ2-1|TRBD2
TGTGCCAGCAGCTTCCGCGGGAGGGCCCTCGTGAATGAGCAGCTCTTC
CASSFRGRALVNEQLF
>TRBV19|once|TRBJ1-1|TRBD1
TGTGCCAGTAGGATCAGGGGGATGGACACTGAAGCTTTCTTT
CASRIRGMDTEAFF
>TRBV11-2|.|TRBJ2-7|TRBD1
TGTGCCAGCAGCTTTGGCCCGGGACAGGGCTTTTACGAGCAGTACTTC
CASSFGPGQGFYEQYF
>TRBV5-5|.|TRBJ1-5|.
TGTGCCAGCAGCTTGTTGTCTTTCGATCAGCCCCAGCATTTT
CASSLLSFDQPQHF
>TRBV10-3|.|TRBJ2-7|TRBD2
TGTGCCATCAGTGACCCTGGACTAGCGGGAAAGTCCTACGAGCAGTACTTC
CAISDPGLAGKSYEQYF
>TRBV2|.|TRBJ2-5|TRBD2
TGTGCCAGCAGCCACCTAGCGGGAGGCGCAGCAGAGACCCAGTACTTC
CASSHLAGGAAETQYF
>TRBV27|.|TRBJ2-7|TRBD1
TGTGCCAGCAGTCCGACAGGGGCCCTCGAGCAGTACTTC
CASSPTGALEQYF
>TRBV10-1|.|TRBJ2-7|.
TGCGCCAGCAGTGAGGCAGGCAGCCTCTACGAGCAGTACTTC
CASSEAGSLYEQYF
>TRBV6-1|.|TRBJ1-2|TRBD1
TGTGCCAGCAGTGTGGGGACAGGCAACTATGGCTACACCTTC
CASSVGTGNYGYTF
>TRBV5-4|.|TRBJ1-1|.
TGTGCCAGCAGCCGCGGGGGGCAGTCAAGGAACACTGAAGCTTTCTTT
CASSRGGQSRNTEAFF
>TRBV7-3|once|TRBJ2-3|TRBD2
TGTGCCAGCAGCTTATTCCTAGCGGCCACAGATACGCAGTATTTT
CASSLFLAATDTQYF
>TRBV6-6|.|TRBJ1-5|.
TGTGCCAGCAGTCTGACCGGGACAAATCAGCCCCAGCATTTT
CASSLTGTNQPQHF
>TRBV5-1|.|TRBJ2-7|.
TGCGCCAGCAGCTTATCCGAGACAGCACCCTACGAGCAGTACTTC
CASSLSETAPYEQYF
>TRBV18|.|TRBJ1-6|.
TGTGCCAGCTCACGAGGTAATTCACCCCTCCACTTT
CASSRGNSPLHF
>TRBV5-4|.|TRBJ2-7|TRBD2
TGTGCCAGCAGCCAGCGGGGGGGGACCTACGAGCAGTACTTC
CASSQRGGTYEQYF
>TRBV7-9|.|TRBJ1-2|TRBD1
TGTGCCAGCAGCCGGATGGGACAGAAAGGCTACACCTTC
CASSRMGQKGYTF
>TRBV5-1|once|TRBJ2-5|TRBD1
TGCGCCAGCAGCTCCTGGACAGGGGAGACCCAGTACTTC
CASSSWTGETQYF